A single sample gave rise to the 6 T cell receptor beta chains below, sequenced in a study of blood T cell repertoires in COVID-19. Repertoires were generated with immunoSEQ multiplex PCR, while TCRdb's copy carries only in-frame clones and drops some. Of approximately 400,000 clones in the sample, 88% were seen once. The material sequenced was peripheral blood. All receptors come from a woman aged 45-59 years with COVID-19, enrolled during active disease.

The chain uses TRBV3-1 (or the pseudogene TRBV3-2) and TRBJ2-2; TRBD2 agrees at 10 bases. This CDR3 is 15 amino acids long. Losses at the gene ends were 2 bases for V and 7 bases for J; bases not matched to a gene: 4. CDR1 is LGHDT, CDR2 YNNKEL, per germline (reference sequence). The chain's CDR3 is CASSQSSGGHGELFF. DNA of the CDR3: TGTGCCAGCAGCCAATCTAGCGGGGGTCACGGGGAGCTGTTTTTT.

This chain links TRBV19 with TRBJ2-2; D possibly corresponds to TRBD2 (6 bases). Trimming pared 9 bases from V and 0 bases from J, leaving 14 bases between. CDR3 length: 15 amino acids. The V gene's germline CDR1 is LNHDA and CDR2 SQIVND (reference sequence). The CDR3 sequence: CASTGLLTNTGELFF. Written as DNA, the CDR3 is TGTGCCAGCACGGGACTCCTGACGAACACCGGGGAGCTGTTTTTT. The full variable domain, its missing parts supplied by reference TRBV19 and TRBJ2-2, is DGGITQSPKYLFRKEGQNVTLSCEQNLNHDAMYWYRQDPGQGLRLIYYSQIVNDFQKGDIAEGYSVSREKKESFPLTVTSAQKNPTAFYLCASTGLLTNTGELFFGEGSRLTVL.

The V gene is TRBV10-1, the J gene TRBJ1-1, with D tentatively TRBD1 (6 bases). The CDR3 loop spans 15 amino acids. V shed 3 bases and J shed 10 bases, with 21 bases lying between them. Looked up from germline, CDR1 is WNHNN and CDR2 is SYGVQD (reference sequence). The CDR3 spells CASSDALRGTPGAFF. CDR3 DNA sequence: TGCGCCAGCAGTGATGCATTGAGGGGGACCCCTGGAGCTTTCTTT.

V and J are TRBV6-5 and TRBJ2-1, with D perhaps matching TRBD1 (6 bases). CDR1 and CDR2 (germline): MNHEY, SVGAGI. V lost 7 bases and J lost 4, with 11 bases in between. The CDR3 runs to 13 residues. As DNA, the CDR3 is TGTGCCAGCAACCTCGGACAGTACAATGAGCAGTTCTTC. It encodes CASNLGQYNEQFF.

The V call is TRBV9, the J call TRBJ2-3; 8 nucleotides agree with TRBD2. Germline-derived CDR1 and CDR2 are SGDLS and YYNGEE. The CDR3 spans 14 residues. V was pared by 0 bases and J by 6 bases, with 3 bases of the junction left unmatched. CDR3 sequence (DNA): TGTGCCAGCAGCGTAGACGGGGGGGCGGATACGCAGTATTTT. This gives the protein CASSVDGGADTQYF.

This chain links TRBV5-1 with TRBJ2-7, with D perhaps matching TRBD1 (6 bases). The CDR3 has 14 residues. The V gene lost 4 bases and the J gene lost 3 bases, with 14 bases spanning the gap. Germline CDR1 SGHRS, CDR2 YFSETQ. CDR3 loop: CASSPTGTVYEQYF. CDR3 coding DNA: TGCGCCAGCAGCCCGACAGGTACGGTCTACGAGCAGTACTTC.